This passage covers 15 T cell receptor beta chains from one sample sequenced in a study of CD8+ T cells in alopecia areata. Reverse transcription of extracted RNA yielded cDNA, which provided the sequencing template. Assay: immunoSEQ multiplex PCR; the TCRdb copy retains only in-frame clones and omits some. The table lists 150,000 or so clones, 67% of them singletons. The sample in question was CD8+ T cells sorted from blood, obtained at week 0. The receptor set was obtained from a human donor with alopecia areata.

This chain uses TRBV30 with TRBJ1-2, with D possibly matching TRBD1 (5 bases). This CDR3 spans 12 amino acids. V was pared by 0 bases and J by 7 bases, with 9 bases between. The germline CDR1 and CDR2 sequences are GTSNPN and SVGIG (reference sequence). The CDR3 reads CAWSVPGAGYTF. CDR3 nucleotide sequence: TGTGCCTGGAGTGTACCCGGGGCTGGCTACACCTTC. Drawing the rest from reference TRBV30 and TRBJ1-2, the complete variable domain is SQTIHQWPATLVQPVGSPLSLECTVEGTSNPNLYWYRQAAGRGLQLLFYSVGIGQISSEVPQNLSASRPQDRQFILSSKKLLLSDSGFYLCAWSVPGAGYTFGSGTRLTVV.

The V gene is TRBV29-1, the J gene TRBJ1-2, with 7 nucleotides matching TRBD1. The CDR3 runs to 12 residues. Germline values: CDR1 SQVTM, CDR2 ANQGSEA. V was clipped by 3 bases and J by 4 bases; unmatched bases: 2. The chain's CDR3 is CSVEDRTYGYTF. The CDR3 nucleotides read TGCAGCGTTGAGGACAGGACCTATGGCTACACCTTC.

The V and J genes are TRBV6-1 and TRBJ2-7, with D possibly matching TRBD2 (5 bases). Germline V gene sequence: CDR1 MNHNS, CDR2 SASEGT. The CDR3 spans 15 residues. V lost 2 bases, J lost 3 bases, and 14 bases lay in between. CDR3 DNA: TGTGCCAGCAGTGAATTAGCGATTGGGTTCTACGAGCAGTACTTC. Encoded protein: CASSELAIGFYEQYF.

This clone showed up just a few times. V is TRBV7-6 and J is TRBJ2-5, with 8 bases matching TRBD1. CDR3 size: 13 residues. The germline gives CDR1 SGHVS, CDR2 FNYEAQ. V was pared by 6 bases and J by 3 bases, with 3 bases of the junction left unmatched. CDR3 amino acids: CASRQGGEETQYF. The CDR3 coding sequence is TGTGCCAGCAGACAGGGGGGCGAAGAGACCCAGTACTTC.

The CDR3 region is CSVERGTANTGELFF. CDR3 coding DNA: TGCAGCGTTGAAAGAGGGACCGCGAACACCGGGGAGCTGTTTTTT. The chain carries TRBV29-1 and TRBJ2-2, with D possibly called TRBD1 or TRBD2 (5 bases each). The germline V and J ends were trimmed by 2 bases and 0 bases, with 10 bases remaining between them. The length of the CDR3 is 15 residues. Germline CDR1 and CDR2: SQVTM and ANQGSEA.

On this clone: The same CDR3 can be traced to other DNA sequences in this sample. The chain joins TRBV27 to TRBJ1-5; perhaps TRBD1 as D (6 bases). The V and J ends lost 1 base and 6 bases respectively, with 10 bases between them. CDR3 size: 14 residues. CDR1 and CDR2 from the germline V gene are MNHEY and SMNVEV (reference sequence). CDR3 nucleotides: TGTGCCAGCAGTTTATGGGGGGGCACTCAGCCCCAGCATTTT. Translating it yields CASSLWGGTQPQHF.

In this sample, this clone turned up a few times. The CDR3 loop is CSVASRNYGYTF. The CDR3 nucleotides are TGCAGCGTTGCGTCCCGGAACTATGGCTACACCTTC. The V call is TRBV29-1, the J call TRBJ1-2; D call uncertain. This CDR3 region has 12 residues. Trimming took off 4 bases at V and 2 bases at J, with 8 bases between the two ends. From germline, CDR1 is SQVTM and CDR2 ANQGSEA.

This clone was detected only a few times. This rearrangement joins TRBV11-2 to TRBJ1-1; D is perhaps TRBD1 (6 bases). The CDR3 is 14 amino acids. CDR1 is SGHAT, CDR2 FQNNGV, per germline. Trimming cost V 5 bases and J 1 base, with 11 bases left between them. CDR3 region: CASSDGQKNTEAFF. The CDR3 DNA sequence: TGTGCCAGCAGCGATGGACAGAAGAACACTGAAGCTTTCTTT.

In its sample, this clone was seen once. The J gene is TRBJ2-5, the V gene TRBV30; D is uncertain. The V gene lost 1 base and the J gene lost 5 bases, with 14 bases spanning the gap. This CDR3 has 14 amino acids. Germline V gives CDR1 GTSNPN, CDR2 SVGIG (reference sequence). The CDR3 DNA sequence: TGTGCCTGGAGTGGTTATAGCCCAGTGGAGACCCAGTACTTC. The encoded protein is CAWSGYSPVETQYF.

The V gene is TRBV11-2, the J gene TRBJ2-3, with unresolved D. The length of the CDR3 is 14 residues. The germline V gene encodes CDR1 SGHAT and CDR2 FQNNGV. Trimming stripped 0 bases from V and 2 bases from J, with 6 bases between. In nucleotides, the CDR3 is TGTGCCAGCAGCTTAGAGGGCACCACAGATACGCAGTATTTT. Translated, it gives CASSLEGTTDTQYF.

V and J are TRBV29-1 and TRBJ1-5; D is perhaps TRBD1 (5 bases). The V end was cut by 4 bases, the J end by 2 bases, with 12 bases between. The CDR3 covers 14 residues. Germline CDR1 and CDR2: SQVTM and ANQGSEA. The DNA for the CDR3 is TGCAGCGTTGCTGGGGGAGTCGGCAATCAGCCCCAGCATTTT. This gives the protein CSVAGGVGNQPQHF.

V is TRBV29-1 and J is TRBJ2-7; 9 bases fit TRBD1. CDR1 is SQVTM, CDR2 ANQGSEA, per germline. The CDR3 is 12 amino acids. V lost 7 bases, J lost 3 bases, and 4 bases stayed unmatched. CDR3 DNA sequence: TGCAGCGCCGGGACAGGGAACTACGAGCAGTACTTC. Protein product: CSAGTGNYEQYF.

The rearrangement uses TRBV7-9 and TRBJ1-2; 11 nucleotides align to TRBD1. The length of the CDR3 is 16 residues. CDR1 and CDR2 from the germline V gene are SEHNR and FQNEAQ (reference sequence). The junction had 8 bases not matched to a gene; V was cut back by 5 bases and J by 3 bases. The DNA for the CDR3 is TGTGCCAGCAGCGCCCCGGACAGGGGGCCAGACTATGGCTACACCTTC. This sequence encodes CASSAPDRGPDYGYTF.

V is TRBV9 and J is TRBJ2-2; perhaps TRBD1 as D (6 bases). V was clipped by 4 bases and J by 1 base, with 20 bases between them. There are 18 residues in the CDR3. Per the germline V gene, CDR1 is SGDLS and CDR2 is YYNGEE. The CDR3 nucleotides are TGTGCCAGCAGCCACCCTCGATCCGGGACATTGAACACCGGGGAGCTGTTTTTT. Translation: CASSHPRSGTLNTGELFF.

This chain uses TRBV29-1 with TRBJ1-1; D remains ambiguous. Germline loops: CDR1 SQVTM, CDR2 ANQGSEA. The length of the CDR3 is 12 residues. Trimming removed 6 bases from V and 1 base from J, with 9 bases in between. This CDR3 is CSVGRQNTEAFF. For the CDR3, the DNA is TGCAGCGTCGGAAGACAGAACACTGAAGCTTTCTTT. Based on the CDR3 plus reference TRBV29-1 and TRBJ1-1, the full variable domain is SAVISQKPSRDICQRGTSLTIQCQVDSQVTMMFWYRQQPGQSLTLIATANQGSEATYESGFVIDKFPISRPNLTFSTLTVSNMSPEDSSIYLCSVGRQNTEAFFGQGTRLTVV.